This TCR beta chain was sequenced for a study of OX40 agonist ivuxolimab in advanced cancers. The wider study: The patients got ivuxolimab, which is an agonistic anti-OX40 (CD134) antibody. Overall study results and limits: Patients with a partial response at 0.1-3.0 mg/kg had among the lowest clonal expansion. More expanded clones were seen, on average, in CD8+ T cells than in CD4+.

The table came from immunoSEQ multiplex PCR; TCRdb's copy has only in-frame clones and leaves some out. The top ten clones hold 0.5% to 0.6% of a sample with more than 70,000 clones, approximately 83% of them seen once. About this clone: Its cognate antigen is unknown.

This CDR3 contains 15 residues. Looked up from germline, CDR1 is SEHNR and CDR2 is FQNEAQ (reference sequence). Trimming cost V 4 bases and J 5 bases; bases outside gene matches: 10. This clonotype was sampled from an adult with an advanced solid tumor such as melanoma, head and neck, liver or kidney cancer. This sample comprised CD4+ or CD8+ T cells sorted from blood, obtained in a trial of the OX40 agonist ivuxolimab. The V gene is TRBV7-9, the J gene TRBJ1-1, with 7 bases aligning to TRBD1. CDR3 sequence reads: CASSSDRQGGTEAFF. The CDR3 coding sequence is TGTGCCAGCAGCTCCGACCGACAGGGTGGGACTGAAGCTTTCTTT.